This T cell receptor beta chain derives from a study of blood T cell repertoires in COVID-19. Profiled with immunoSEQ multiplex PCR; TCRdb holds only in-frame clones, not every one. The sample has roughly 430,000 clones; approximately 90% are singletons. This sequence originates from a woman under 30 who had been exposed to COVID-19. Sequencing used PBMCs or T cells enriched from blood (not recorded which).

CDR3 coding DNA: TGTGCCAGCAGTTCGGGGTTCTTTAGGTACGAGCAGTACTTC. Amino acid sequence: CASSSGFFRYEQYF. V and J are TRBV28 and TRBJ2-7; the D gene is possibly TRBD2 (5 bases). Deletions cut 4 bases from V and 4 bases from J, with 14 bases between. The CDR3 is 14 residues long. Germline-derived CDR1 and CDR2 are MDHEN and SYDVKM.